Following are 30 T cell receptor beta chains from one sample sequenced in a study of cytomegalovirus exposure and HLA in healthy donors. PCR involved 60 Vbeta and 13 Jbeta primers. Libraries were prepared by immunoSEQ multiplex PCR; TCRdb keeps only in-frame clonotypes and omits some of them. The sample lists some 140,000 clones, around two thirds occurring once. Sequenced material: PBMCs. The source is a man aged 18-30 years in good health and CMV-seropositive.

V and J are TRBV5-4 and TRBJ2-1; D gene unclear. Germline CDR1 and CDR2: SGHNT and YYREEE (reference sequence). Trimming took off 1 base at V and 8 bases at J, with 7 bases between the two ends. The CDR3 length is 12 residues. For the CDR3, the DNA is TGTGCCAGCAGCTTGCAGTTCGATGAGCAGTTCTTC. Translating gives CASSLQFDEQFF.

The chain recombines TRBV7-6 with TRBJ2-2; D call uncertain. Germline loops: CDR1 SGHVS, CDR2 FNYEAQ. The CDR3 has 14 amino acids. V was clipped by 4 bases and J by 4 bases, with 10 bases between them. In nucleotides, the CDR3 is TGTGCCAGCAGCTCCCTCCCTAGCACCGGGGAGCTGTTTTTT. This encodes CASSSLPSTGELFF.

A single count supports this clone. The rearrangement joins TRBV11-2 to TRBJ2-7; D gene uncertain. Germline-derived CDR1 and CDR2 are SGHAT and FQNNGV. The CDR3 totals 14 residues. The ends were cut back, 4 bases at V and 4 bases at J, with 14 bases in the middle. Here the CDR3 reads CASSSGPIEYEQYF. The DNA for the CDR3 is TGTGCCAGCAGCTCTGGGCCGATAGAGTACGAGCAGTACTTC. The variable domain in full, completed from reference TRBV11-2 and TRBJ2-7, reads EAGVAQSPRYKIIEKRQSVAFWCNPISGHATLYWYQQILGQGPKLLIQFQNNGVVDDSQLPKDRFSAERLKGVDSTLKIQPAKLEDSAVYLCASSSGPIEYEQYFGPGTRLTVT.

The chain combines TRBV19 with TRBJ2-1; TRBD1 matches at 9 bases. CDR3 length equals 16 residues. The ends lost 4 bases at V and 3 bases at J; junction bases unmatched: 7. The germline gives CDR1 LNHDA, CDR2 SQIVND (reference sequence). CDR3 sequence (DNA): TGTGCCAGTAGTAGTATCCTGGGACAGGGCTACAATGAGCAGTTCTTC. This translates into CASSSILGQGYNEQFF. The full variable domain, its missing parts supplied by reference TRBV19 and TRBJ2-1, is DGGITQSPKYLFRKEGQNVTLSCEQNLNHDAMYWYRQDPGQGLRLIYYSQIVNDFQKGDIAEGYSVSREKKESFPLTVTSAQKNPTAFYLCASSSILGQGYNEQFFGPGTRLTVL.

This clone was seen more than once but under ten times. The chain links TRBV7-2 to TRBJ1-2; D remains ambiguous. Germline V gene sequence: CDR1 SGHTA, CDR2 FQGNSA. V was clipped by 5 bases and J by 8 bases, with 12 bases between them. The CDR3 has 12 amino acids. CDR3 sequence (DNA): TGTGCCAGCAGCCCCACTTTTGTCGGCTACACCTTC. Amino acids: CASSPTFVGYTF. Complete variable domain (other parts from reference TRBV7-2 and TRBJ1-2): GAGVSQSPSNKVTEKGKDVELRCDPISGHTALYWYRQSLGQGLEFLIYFQGNSAPDKSGLPSDRFSAERTGGSVSTLTIQRTQQEDSAVYLCASSPTFVGYTFGSGTRLTVV.

The chain combines TRBV28 with TRBJ2-3, with D perhaps TRBD1 (5 bases). V was shortened by 3 bases and J by 6 bases, with 16 bases between the two germline ends. The CDR3 is made up of 15 amino acids. The germline gives CDR1 MDHEN, CDR2 SYDVKM. CDR3 nucleotides: TGTGCCAGCAGTTTCGGATGGGCAGGGTCGGATACGCAGTATTTT. Its translation is CASSFGWAGSDTQYF.

The rearrangement uses TRBV6-4 and TRBJ1-2; 7 bases line up with TRBD1. V shed 4 bases, J shed 8 bases, and the junction held 13 bases outside the gene matches. This CDR3 contains 15 residues. In germline, CDR1 is MRHNA, CDR2 SNTAGT. This CDR3 reads CASSGRQGGGNGYTF. As DNA, the CDR3 is TGTGCCAGCAGTGGCCGGCAAGGGGGCGGTAACGGCTACACCTTC.

V and J are TRBV28 and TRBJ2-2; D remains unclear. The V end lost 5 bases, the J end lost 6 bases, and 10 bases lay between the germline ends. CDR1 and CDR2 from the germline V gene are MDHEN and SYDVKM. This CDR3 contains 13 residues. The CDR3 nucleotides read TGTGCCAGCAGTGGGCAGGCCCCCGGGGAGCTGTTTTTT. Its translation is CASSGQAPGELFF. Variable domain in full (rest from reference TRBV28 and TRBJ2-2): DVKVTQSSRYLVKRTGEKVFLECVQDMDHENMFWYRQDPGLGLRLIYFSYDVKMKEKGDIPEGYSVSREKKERFSLILESASTNQTSMYLCASSGQAPGELFFGEGSRLTVL.

The rearrangement links TRBV28 to TRBJ1-1; D is undetermined. Germline CDR1 is MDHEN and CDR2 is SYDVKM. V was cut by 6 bases and J by 1 base, with 12 bases left in between. This CDR3 comprises 14 residues. In nucleotides, the CDR3 is TGTGCCAGCAGCGTCCGAACAAAGAACACTGAAGCTTTCTTT. Its protein is CASSVRTKNTEAFF.

This clone was found a few times. The chain couples TRBV11-3 to TRBJ2-1; 11 nucleotides agree with TRBD2. With V trimmed by 1 base and J by 7 bases, 9 bases remained unmatched. CDR3 size: 17 residues. Germline V CDR1 and CDR2: SGHNT, YENEEA. For the CDR3, the DNA is TGTGCCAGCAGCTTAGCGTCCACTAGCGGGAGCTGGAATGAGCAGTTCTTC. This codes for CASSLASTSGSWNEQFF.

Comment on this clone: This CDR3 is also generated by other DNA sequences in the sample. The rearrangement joins TRBV27 to TRBJ1-1; D is perhaps TRBD1 (6 bases). CDR1 is MNHEY and CDR2 is SMNVEV in the germline V gene (reference sequence). The CDR3 runs to 14 residues. V was shortened by 5 bases and J by 0 bases, with 10 bases between the two germline ends. The CDR3 nucleotides are TGTGCCAGCAGTACTTCAGGGGTGAACACTGAAGCTTTCTTT. This codes for CASSTSGVNTEAFF.

The V call is TRBV7-6, the J call TRBJ1-2, with D hard to call. The length of the CDR3 is 13 residues. V lost 5 bases and J lost 6, with 13 bases in between. Germline V gene sequence: CDR1 SGHVS, CDR2 FNYEAQ. The CDR3 nucleotides read TGTGCCAGCAGCCAAATTGCTGGGCATGGCTACACCTTC. This encodes CASSQIAGHGYTF.

The chain is built from TRBV5-1 and TRBJ1-1; D remains ambiguous. With 0 bases removed from V and 0 bases from J, the gap between germline ends came to 6 bases. CDR3 length equals 14 residues. Germline V gene data show CDR1 as SGHRS and CDR2 as YFSETQ. Written as DNA, the CDR3 is TGCGCCAGCAGCTTGGACACCATGAACACTGAAGCTTTCTTT. Its protein product is CASSLDTMNTEAFF.

The chain is built from TRBV27 and TRBJ2-5; 8 nucleotides line up with TRBD1. V shed 3 bases and J 7 bases; nucleotides not matched to a gene: 4. The CDR3 sequence is 13 residues long. Germline V lookup: CDR1 MNHEY, CDR2 SMNVEV (reference sequence). CDR3 in amino acids: CASSLDREGTQYF. Written as DNA, the CDR3 is TGTGCCAGCAGTTTGGACAGGGAAGGGACCCAGTACTTC.

This rearrangement joins TRBV15 to TRBJ1-4; 9 bases line up with TRBD1. J was trimmed by 11 bases and V by 2 bases; bases with no gene match: 9. CDR3 size: 15 residues. CDR1 and CDR2 from the germline V gene are LNHNV and YYDKDF (reference sequence). For the CDR3, the DNA is TGTGCCACCAGCAGACCAACAGGGGGCGAGGGGAAACTGTTTTTT. Translation: CATSRPTGGEGKLFF.

V gene TRBV9 combines with J gene TRBJ2-7, with D possibly TRBD1 on 6 matching bases. Germline lookup yields CDR1 SGDLS and CDR2 YYNGEE. With 3 bases removed from V and 3 bases from J, the gap between germline ends came to 13 bases. The CDR3 extends over 14 amino acids. In DNA form, the CDR3 reads TGTGCCAGCAGCGAGGGGGTGGGTAGCTACGAGCAGTACTTC. It specifies CASSEGVGSYEQYF.

This clone was counted once. This chain's CDR3 is CASSLTGQVSNQPQHF. The CDR3 DNA reads TGTGCCAGCAGCTTAACAGGACAGGTTAGCAATCAGCCCCAGCATTTT. The chain joins TRBV7-2 to TRBJ1-5, with TRBD1 identical over 7 bases. The germline gives CDR1 SGHTA, CDR2 FQGNSA. The V segment lost 2 bases and the J segment 0 bases; nucleotides outside the gene matches: 4. This CDR3 comprises 16 residues.

The V and J genes are TRBV4-2 and TRBJ2-3; the D is unclear. This CDR3 contains 16 residues. Trimming took 0 bases from V and 3 from J, leaving 13 bases between them. CDR1 is LGHNA, CDR2 YNFKEQ, per germline. The DNA for the CDR3 is TGTGCCAGCAGCCAAGATCGGTTCCGAGCTACAGATACGCAGTATTTT. The encoded protein is CASSQDRFRATDTQYF.

This clone has only one observation. The V call is TRBV5-1, the J call TRBJ1-6; D is unclear. From germline, CDR1 is SGHRS and CDR2 YFSETQ. CDR3 length equals 14 residues. V was shortened by 1 base and J by 7 bases, with 9 bases between the two germline ends. The CDR3 loop reads CASSLNTVNSPLHF. CDR3 nucleotides: TGCGCCAGCAGCTTGAATACGGTAAATTCACCCCTCCACTTT.

V is TRBV5-6 and J is TRBJ2-7; 12 bases are shared with TRBD2. Germline V CDR1 and CDR2: SGHDT, YYEEEE. J was trimmed by 3 bases and V by 0 bases; bases with no gene match: 7. This CDR3 contains 17 residues. The CDR3 loop reads CASSLGPPTSGSYEQYF. CDR3 coding DNA: TGTGCCAGCAGCTTGGGGCCGCCGACTAGCGGGAGCTACGAGCAGTACTTC. Complete variable domain (other parts from reference TRBV5-6 and TRBJ2-7): DAGVTQSPTHLIKTRGQQVTLRCSPKSGHDTVSWYQQALGQGPQFIFQYYEEEERQRGNFPDRFSGHQFPNYSSELNVNALLLGDSALYLCASSLGPPTSGSYEQYFGPGTRLTVT.

The gene calls are TRBV6-5 and TRBJ2-3, with a weak D call TRBD2 (7 bases). CDR3 size: 15 residues. Germline CDR1 reads MNHEY; CDR2 reads SVGAGI. The ends were cut back, 2 bases at V and 2 bases at J, with 11 bases in the middle. CDR3 in amino acids: CASSYEGGPTDTQYF. The CDR3 nucleotides are TGTGCCAGCAGTTACGAGGGGGGGCCCACAGATACGCAGTATTTT.

This clone was counted between two and nine times. This sequence joins TRBV2 and TRBJ2-1, with 8 bases that match TRBD2. V shed 5 bases, J shed 10 bases, and the junction held 13 bases outside the gene matches. The CDR3 runs 15 residues. Germline V gene lookup returns CDR1 SNHLY and CDR2 FYNNEI. CDR3 in DNA: TGTGCCAGCAGTCAAAACGGGAGGGCTGACTGCGAGCAGTTCTTC. This codes for CASSQNGRADCEQFF.

The chain joins TRBV30 to TRBJ2-3, with D possibly TRBD2 on 6 matching bases. The CDR3 runs 16 residues. The germline V gene has CDR1 GTSNPN and CDR2 SVGIG (reference sequence). Trimming stripped 2 bases from V and 2 bases from J, with 17 bases between. CDR3 protein: CAWSLGTCVNTDTQYF. The CDR3 nucleotides are TGTGCCTGGAGTTTGGGGACTTGCGTGAACACAGATACGCAGTATTTT.

The J gene is TRBJ2-7, the V gene TRBV10-3; the match to TRBD2 covers 10 bases. V shed 3 bases and J 5 bases; nucleotides not matched to a gene: 10. Germline CDR1 is ENHRY and CDR2 is SYGVKD. The CDR3 runs to 16 residues. The chain's CDR3 is CAISEIAGGRFHEQYF. DNA for the CDR3: TGTGCCATCAGTGAAATAGCGGGGGGCCGTTTCCACGAGCAGTACTTC.

V and J are TRBV6-1 and TRBJ1-2; D gene uncertain. The V end lost 10 bases, the J end lost 5 bases, and 11 bases lay between the germline ends. The CDR3 sequence is 11 residues long. CDR1 and CDR2 (germline): MNHNS, SASEGT. This chain's CDR3 is CAIAAGYGYTF. The CDR3 nucleotides are TGTGCCATCGCGGCCGGGTATGGCTACACCTTC.

The CDR3 DNA reads TGTGCCAGCACACGGCAGGGGGCCAGTCAGCCCCAGCATTTT. Residues: CASTRQGASQPQHF. This chain uses TRBV28 with TRBJ1-5; 8 bases fit TRBD1. The CDR3 sequence is 14 residues long. V gave up 7 bases and J gave up 6 bases; unmatched junction bases: 8. Per germline, CDR1 MDHEN and CDR2 SYDVKM.

A single count supports this clone. The V call is TRBV4-1, the J call TRBJ2-2; a possible D gene is TRBD1 (5 bases). Trimming left V 3 bases short and J 0 bases short, with 11 bases between. The CDR3 has 16 amino acids. CDR1 and CDR2 from the germline V gene are MGHRA and YSYEKL. The CDR3 sequence is CASSHSGFANTGELFF. CDR3 nucleotides: TGCGCCAGCAGCCATTCAGGGTTCGCGAACACCGGGGAGCTGTTTTTT.

The rearrangement joins TRBV4-2 to TRBJ2-3; 10 bases align to TRBD2. The V segment lost 3 bases and the J segment 6 bases; nucleotides outside the gene matches: 3. The CDR3 has 14 amino acids. Germline lookup yields CDR1 LGHNA and CDR2 YNFKEQ. The CDR3 coding sequence is TGTGCCAGCAGCCAGGCTAGCGGGGGCGATACGCAGTATTTT. Protein sequence: CASSQASGGDTQYF.

This sequence joins TRBV28 and TRBJ1-2; no definite D call. V lost 1 base to trimming and J lost 7 bases, with 7 bases between them. Germline V gene data show CDR1 as MDHEN and CDR2 as SYDVKM. The CDR3 has 12 amino acids. CDR3 DNA sequence: TGTGCCAGCAGTTTATTGGGCAGTGGCTACACCTTC. This sequence encodes CASSLLGSGYTF.

This clone was seen only a few times. V and J are TRBV5-4 and TRBJ2-3; weak D call: TRBD1 (6 bases). V gave up 4 bases and J gave up 7 bases, with 16 bases separating them. Germline V gene lookup returns CDR1 SGHNT and CDR2 YYREEE (reference sequence). This CDR3 region has 14 residues. Written as DNA, the CDR3 is TGTGCCAGCAGCCAACCCCTCAGGGGCAATACGCAGTATTTT. Translating it yields CASSQPLRGNTQYF.